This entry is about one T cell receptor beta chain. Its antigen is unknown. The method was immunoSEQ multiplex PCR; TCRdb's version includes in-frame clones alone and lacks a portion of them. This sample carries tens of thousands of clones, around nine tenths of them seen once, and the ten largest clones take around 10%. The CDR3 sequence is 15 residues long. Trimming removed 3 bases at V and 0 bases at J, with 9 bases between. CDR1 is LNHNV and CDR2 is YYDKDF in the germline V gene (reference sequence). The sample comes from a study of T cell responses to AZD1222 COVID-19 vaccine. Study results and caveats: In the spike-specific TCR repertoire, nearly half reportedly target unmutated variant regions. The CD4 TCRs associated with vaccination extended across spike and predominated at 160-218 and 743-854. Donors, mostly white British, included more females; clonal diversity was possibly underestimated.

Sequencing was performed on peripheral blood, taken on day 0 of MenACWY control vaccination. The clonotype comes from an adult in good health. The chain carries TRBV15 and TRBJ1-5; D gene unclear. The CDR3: CATSRGPGSNQPQHF. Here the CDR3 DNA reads TGTGCCACCAGCAGGGGTCCAGGTAGCAATCAGCCCCAGCATTTT. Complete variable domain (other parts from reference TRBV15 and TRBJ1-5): DAMVIQNPRYQVTQFGKPVTLSCSQTLNHNVMYWYQQKSSQAPKLLFHYYDKDFNNEADTPDNFQSRRPNTSFCFLDIRSPGLGDTAMYLCATSRGPGSNQPQHFGDGTRLSIL.